This entry lists 17 T cell receptor beta chains sequenced from one sample in a study of T cells in Graves' hyperthyroidism and ophthalmopathy. TCR beta CDR3 regions were amplified from RNA transcripts. The HTBI primer set was used in a first-round RT-PCR of the TCR CDR3. TCRdb redid the calling of the multiplex PCR reads with MiXCR, one entry per CDR3 protein. The sample has roughly 420,000 distinct CDR3 sequences; approximately 14% are singletons. Sequenced: blood. The receptors here all came from a woman in her late teens or twenties with Graves' hyperthyroidism.

This clonotype was detected ten times or more. The chain carries TRBV9 and TRBJ1-1; D remains unclear. Germline CDR1 is SGDLS and CDR2 is YYNGEE. The V and J ends lost 0 bases and 1 base respectively, with 4 bases between them. The CDR3 length is 13 residues. The CDR3 loop is CASSVDQNTEAFF. The CDR3 region has the DNA TGTGCCAGCAGCGTAGATCAGAACACTGAAGCTTTCTTT. Full variable domain (rest looked up from reference TRBV9 and TRBJ1-1): DSGVTQTPKHLITATGQRVTLRCSPRSGDLSVYWYQQSLDQGLQFLIQYYNGEERAKGNILERFSAQQFPDLHSELNLSSLELGDSALYFCASSVDQNTEAFFGQGTRLTVV.

This clonotype was seen ten or more times. V and J are TRBV11-2 and TRBJ2-3; 13 bases line up with TRBD2. This CDR3 has 16 amino acids. V lost 5 bases to trimming and J lost 4 bases; unmatched junction nucleotides: 6. Germline CDR1 and CDR2: SGHAT and FQNNGV. The CDR3 DNA follows: TGTGCCAGCAGCACCCGGACTAGCGGGAGACCAGATACGCAGTATTTT. Translation gives CASSTRTSGRPDTQYF.

This clonotype was counted ten times or more. The chain has TRBV12-3 or TRBV12-4 and TRBJ2-5; D is perhaps TRBD2 (6 bases). The V end was cut by 6 bases, the J end by 2 bases, with 13 bases between. This CDR3 has 14 amino acids. The CDR3 reads CASRGGGSQETQYF. CDR3 DNA sequence: TGTGCCAGCAGGGGAGGAGGGTCGCAAGAGACCCAGTACTTC.

The table lists this clonotype with a few counts. This chain joins TRBV2 and TRBJ2-7; weak D call: TRBD2 (5 bases). The CDR3 has 12 residues. The germline CDR1 and CDR2 sequences are SNHLY and FYNNEI. Trimming took off 5 bases at V and 6 bases at J, with 11 bases between the two ends. CDR3 nucleotides: TGTGCCAGCAGTACGGACTTATTCGAGCAGTACTTC. Its protein is CASSTDLFEQYF.

This clonotype came up many times. The J gene is TRBJ2-1, the V gene TRBV20-1; 9 bases map to TRBD2. CDR3 length: 14 amino acids. Germline V gene data show CDR1 as DFQATT and CDR2 as SNEGSKA (reference sequence). Unmatched junction bases numbered 12, after V lost 6 bases and J lost 9 bases. The DNA of the CDR3 is TGCAGTGCCGATAGCGGGAGAGGGGCCATTGAGCAGTTCTTC. As protein: CSADSGRGAIEQFF.

This clonotype occurred many times. The chain combines TRBV2 with TRBJ1-1, with 12 bases lining up with TRBD1. The CDR3 is 16 residues long. J was trimmed by 10 bases and V by 6 bases; bases with no gene match: 15. In germline, CDR1 is SNHLY, CDR2 FYNNEI. CDR3 region: CASSPRDRGPPGRAFF. In DNA, the CDR3 is TGTGCCAGCAGCCCCCGGGACAGGGGGCCACCTGGTCGAGCTTTCTTT.

This clonotype has at least ten counts. The V and J genes are TRBV27 and TRBJ2-1; 8 bases are shared with TRBD2. The V gene end was trimmed by 5 bases and the J gene end by 5 bases; junction bases not matched to a gene: 5. Per germline, CDR1 MNHEY and CDR2 SMNVEV (reference sequence). This CDR3 region has 14 residues. The CDR3 region has the DNA TGTGCCAGCAGTCCTCTAGCGGGTCACAATGAGCAGTTCTTC. Amino acid sequence: CASSPLAGHNEQFF.

This clonotype was recorded at least ten times. The gene calls are TRBV5-1 and TRBJ2-3, with D hard to call. V was clipped by 2 bases and J by 5 bases, with 6 bases between them. This CDR3 spans 12 amino acids. Germline V gene data show CDR1 as SGHRS and CDR2 as YFSETQ. The CDR3 nucleotides read TGCGCCAGCAGCTTAGAGAAAGATACGCAGTATTTT. Translated, it gives CASSLEKDTQYF.

This clonotype showed up many times. The rearrangement links TRBV27 to TRBJ2-1; 7 nucleotides match TRBD1. Germline loops: CDR1 MNHEY, CDR2 SMNVEV (reference sequence). V lost 8 bases and J lost 2; bases outside the gene matches: 12. The CDR3 is made up of 16 amino acids. CDR3 DNA sequence: TGTGCCAGCGTACGATCCCCGGGACAGACCTACAATGAGCAGTTCTTC. This encodes CASVRSPGQTYNEQFF.

This clonotype was recorded at least ten times. V is TRBV11-2 and J is TRBJ2-1; 8 bases map to TRBD2. Germline V gives CDR1 SGHAT, CDR2 FQNNGV. Losses at the gene ends were 1 base for V and 0 bases for J; bases not matched to a gene: 17. This CDR3 has 21 amino acids. The CDR3 reads CASSLGPGHRITSGSYNEQFF. CDR3 in DNA: TGTGCCAGCAGCTTAGGACCCGGACACCGTATTACTAGCGGCTCCTACAATGAGCAGTTCTTC. The whole variable domain, remainder taken from reference TRBV11-2 and TRBJ2-1, is EAGVAQSPRYKIIEKRQSVAFWCNPISGHATLYWYQQILGQGPKLLIQFQNNGVVDDSQLPKDRFSAERLKGVDSTLKIQPAKLEDSAVYLCASSLGPGHRITSGSYNEQFFGPGTRLTVL.

This clonotype was detected many times. This rearrangement joins TRBV5-1 to TRBJ2-3; possibly TRBD1 or TRBD2 for D (6 bases each). The CDR3 totals 16 residues. The germline V gene encodes CDR1 SGHRS and CDR2 YFSETQ. V dropped 0 bases and J dropped 1 base, with 12 bases sitting between them. CDR3 in DNA: TGCGCCAGCAGCTTGGTTGGGGGGCTCGGCACAGATACGCAGTATTTT. Translation gives CASSLVGGLGTDTQYF.

This clonotype was counted at least ten times. The chain links TRBV11-2 to TRBJ2-7; 14 bases are a match to TRBD2. With V trimmed by 3 bases and J by 5 bases, 6 bases remained unmatched. In germline, CDR1 is SGHAT, CDR2 FQNNGV. CDR3 length equals 16 residues. The CDR3 DNA reads TGTGCCAGCAGCTTGGGGACTAGCGGGAGAATAAACGAGCAGTACTTC. Translating it yields CASSLGTSGRINEQYF.

This clonotype was detected a few times. The chain employs TRBV5-4 and TRBJ2-7; D remains ambiguous. The CDR3 runs to 14 residues. V lost 0 bases and J lost 2, with 9 bases in between. Germline V gene data show CDR1 as SGHNT and CDR2 as YYREEE (reference sequence). CDR3 coding DNA: TGTGCCAGCAGCTTGGTAGACAATCCCTACGAGCAGTACTTC. Its protein is CASSLVDNPYEQYF.

This clonotype showed up many times. This rearrangement joins TRBV6-1 to TRBJ2-1, with TRBD2 matching 9 bases. After removal of 5 bases from V and 15 bases from J, the junction contained 11 bases not matched to a gene. The CDR3 consists of 13 residues. CDR1 and CDR2 from the germline V gene are MNHNS and SASEGT. DNA of the CDR3: TGTGCCAGCAGTTATGATTCCGGGACTAGCCCGTTCTTC. This gives the protein CASSYDSGTSPFF.

Notes on this clonotype: A much bigger clone sits one base away, suggesting this may be a read error. This rearrangement joins TRBV12-3 or TRBV12-4 to TRBJ2-5; the match to TRBD2 covers 11 bases. Germline trimming cut 2 bases from V and 9 bases from J; bases unmatched to any gene: 5. The CDR3 is 14 residues long. The CDR3 region is CASSLIAGGGAQYF. CDR3 DNA: TGTGCCAGCAGTTTAATAGCGGGAGGGGGGGCCCAGTACTTC.

This clonotype was counted ten times or more. This chain connects TRBV20-1 to TRBJ1-6; maybe TRBD1 (5 bases). Trimming cost V 0 bases and J 8 bases, with 17 bases left between them. Per the germline V gene, CDR1 is DFQATT and CDR2 is SNEGSKA (reference sequence). This CDR3 comprises 16 residues. Written as DNA, the CDR3 is TGCAGTGCTAGAGATGGGGGAGGGGTGGCGTATTCACCCCTCCACTTT. Residues: CSARDGGGVAYSPLHF.

This clonotype was seen ten or more times. The chain has TRBV6-1 and TRBJ2-2, with 8 bases matching TRBD1. The CDR3 is made up of 15 amino acids. V lost 6 bases to trimming and J lost 4 bases; unmatched junction nucleotides: 7. Per the germline V gene, CDR1 is MNHNS and CDR2 is SASEGT. CDR3 nucleotide sequence: TGTGCCAGCAGCAGGGGGCGAGGGTCCACCGGGGAGCTGTTTTTT. Translating it yields CASSRGRGSTGELFF.